This T cell receptor beta chain is from a study of radiation and T cells in renal cell carcinoma. Study outcomes and limitations: Compared with controls, irradiated tumors showed greater TCR clonality. Dominant CDR3 motifs were more common in irradiated tumors than controls.

Remarks on this clone: Its target is not known.

The CDR3 contains 19 residues. Losses at the gene ends were 6 bases for V and 5 bases for J; bases not matched to a gene: 24. The V gene's germline CDR1 is SGHTA and CDR2 FQGNSA. Treatment defined: treatment-naive control, cytoreductive nephrectomy. Sequenced control tumors were from around 10 males and a few females, median age approximately 50. Measured with immunoSEQ multiplex PCR; TCRdb has only the in-frame clones, and not every one. Counted here are about 24,000 clones, about 62% occurring once; the ten biggest clones make up roughly 23%. The receptor's source is a man between 35 and 55 years old with renal cell carcinoma. The sequencing used tumor tissue, collected from a patient whose treatment was nephrectomy without radiotherapy. The V call is TRBV7-2, the J call TRBJ2-5; 7 bases are shared with TRBD2. The CDR3 DNA is TGTGCCAGCAGTCCCTCTCGGGCTAGCGGCCGTTCCAGGTTTGAGACCCAGTACTTC. It codes for CASSPSRASGRSRFETQYF.